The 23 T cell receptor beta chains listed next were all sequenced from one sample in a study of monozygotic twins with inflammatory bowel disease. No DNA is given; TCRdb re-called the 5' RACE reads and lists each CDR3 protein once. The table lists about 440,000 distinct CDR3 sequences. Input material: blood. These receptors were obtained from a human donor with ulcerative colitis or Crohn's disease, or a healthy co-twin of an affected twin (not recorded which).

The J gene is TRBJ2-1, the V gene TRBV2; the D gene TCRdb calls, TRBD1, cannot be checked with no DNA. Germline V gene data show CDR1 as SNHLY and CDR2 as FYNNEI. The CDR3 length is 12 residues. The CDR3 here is CASSGRDGEQFF. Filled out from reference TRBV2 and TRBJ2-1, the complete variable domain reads EPEVTQTPSHQVTQMGQEVILRCVPISNHLYFYWYRQILGQKVEFLVSFYNNEISEKSEIFDDQFSVERPDGSNFTLKIRSTKLEDSAMYFCASSGRDGEQFFGPGTRLTVL.

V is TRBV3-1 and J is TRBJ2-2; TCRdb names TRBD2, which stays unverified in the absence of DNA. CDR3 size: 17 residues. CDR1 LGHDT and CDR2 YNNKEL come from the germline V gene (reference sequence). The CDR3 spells CASSLGTVGTLAGELFF.

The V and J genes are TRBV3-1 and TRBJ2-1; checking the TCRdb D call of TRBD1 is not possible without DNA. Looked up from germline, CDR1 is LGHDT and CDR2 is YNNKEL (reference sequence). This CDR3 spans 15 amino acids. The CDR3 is CASSPGLQGWVEQFF.

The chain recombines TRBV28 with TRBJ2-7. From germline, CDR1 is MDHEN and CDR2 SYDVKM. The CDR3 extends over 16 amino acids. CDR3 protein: CASSLGIAGGSYEQYF.

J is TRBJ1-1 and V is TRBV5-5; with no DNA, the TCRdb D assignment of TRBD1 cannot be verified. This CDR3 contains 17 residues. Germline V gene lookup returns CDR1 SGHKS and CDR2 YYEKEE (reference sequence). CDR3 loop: CASSPERGTILNTEAFF.

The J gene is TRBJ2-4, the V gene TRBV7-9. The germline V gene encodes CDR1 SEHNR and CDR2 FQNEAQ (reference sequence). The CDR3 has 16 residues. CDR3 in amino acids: CASSLVTGSAKNIQYF.

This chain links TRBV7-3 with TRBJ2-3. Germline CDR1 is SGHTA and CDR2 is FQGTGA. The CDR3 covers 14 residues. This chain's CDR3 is CASSLDLVADTQYF.

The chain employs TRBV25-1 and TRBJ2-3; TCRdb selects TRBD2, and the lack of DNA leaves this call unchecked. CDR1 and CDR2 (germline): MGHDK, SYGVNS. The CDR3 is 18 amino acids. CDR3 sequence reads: CASSEKRTSGGRTDTQYF.

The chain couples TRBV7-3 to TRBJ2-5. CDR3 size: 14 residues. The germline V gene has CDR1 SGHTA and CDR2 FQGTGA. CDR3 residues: CASNLQTEPRTQYF.

CDR3 region: CSVGQGNTEAFF. The V and J genes are TRBV29-1 and TRBJ1-1; checking the TCRdb D call of TRBD1 is not possible without DNA. CDR1 and CDR2 from the germline V gene are SQVTM and ANQGSEA. There are 12 residues in the CDR3.

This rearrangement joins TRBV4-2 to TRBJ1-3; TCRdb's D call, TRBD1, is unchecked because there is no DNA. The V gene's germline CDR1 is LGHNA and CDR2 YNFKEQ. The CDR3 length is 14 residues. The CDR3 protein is CASSQEEGRQVIYF.

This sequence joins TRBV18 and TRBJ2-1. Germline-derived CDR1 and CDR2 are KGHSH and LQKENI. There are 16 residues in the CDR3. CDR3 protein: CASSMARVGSYNEQFF. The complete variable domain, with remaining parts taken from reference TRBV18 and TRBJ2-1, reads NAGVMQNPRHLVRRRGQEARLRCSPMKGHSHVYWYRQLPEEGLKFMVYLQKENIIDESGMPKERFSAEFPKEGPSILRIQQVVRGDSAAYFCASSMARVGSYNEQFFGPGTRLTVL.

The CDR3 here is CSVGRDRGGYTF. The J gene is TRBJ1-2, the V gene TRBV29-1; with no DNA, the TCRdb D assignment of TRBD1 cannot be verified. The germline gives CDR1 SQVTM, CDR2 ANQGSEA. CDR3 size: 12 residues.

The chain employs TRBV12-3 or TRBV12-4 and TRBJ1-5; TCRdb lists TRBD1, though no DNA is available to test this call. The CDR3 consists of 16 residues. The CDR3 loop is CASSYRQVNSNQPQHF.

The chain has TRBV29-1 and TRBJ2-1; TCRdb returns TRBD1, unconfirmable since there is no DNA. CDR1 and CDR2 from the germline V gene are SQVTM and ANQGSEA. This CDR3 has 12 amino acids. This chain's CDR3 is CSSRAGAPQQFF.

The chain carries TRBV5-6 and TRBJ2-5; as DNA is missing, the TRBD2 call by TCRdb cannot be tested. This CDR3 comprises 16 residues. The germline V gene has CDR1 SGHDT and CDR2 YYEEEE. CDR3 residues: CASSLLSGGASETQYF.

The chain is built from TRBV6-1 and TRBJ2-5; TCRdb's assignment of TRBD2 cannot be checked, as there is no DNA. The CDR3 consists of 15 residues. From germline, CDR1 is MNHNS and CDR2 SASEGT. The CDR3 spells CASSEGVGRQETQYF.

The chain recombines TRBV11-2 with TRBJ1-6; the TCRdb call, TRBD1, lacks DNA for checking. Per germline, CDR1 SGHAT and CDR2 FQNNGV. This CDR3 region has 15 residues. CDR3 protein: CASSLETGAFSPLHF.

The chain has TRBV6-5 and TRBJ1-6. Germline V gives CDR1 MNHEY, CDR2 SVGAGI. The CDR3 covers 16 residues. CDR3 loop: CASSYSKGFQNSPLHF.

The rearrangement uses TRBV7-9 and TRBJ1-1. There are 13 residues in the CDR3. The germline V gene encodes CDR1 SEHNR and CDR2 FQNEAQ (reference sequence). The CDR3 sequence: CASSPPGGAEAFF.

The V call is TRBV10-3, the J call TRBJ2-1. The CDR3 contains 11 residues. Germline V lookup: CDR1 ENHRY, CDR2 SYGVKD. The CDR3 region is CAISAGNEQFF.

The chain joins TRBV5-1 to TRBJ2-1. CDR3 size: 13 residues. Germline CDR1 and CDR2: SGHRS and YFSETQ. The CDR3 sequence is CASSWLTGNEQFF.

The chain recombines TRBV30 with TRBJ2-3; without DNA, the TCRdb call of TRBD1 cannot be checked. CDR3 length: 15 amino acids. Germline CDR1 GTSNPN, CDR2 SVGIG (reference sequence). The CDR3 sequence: CAWSDDKTSGAAQYF.